The 6 T cell receptor beta chains below come from one sample, sequenced in a study of response to subunit inactivated influenza vaccine. TCRdb reprocessed the RT-PCR reads with MiXCR, giving one entry per CDR3 protein. This table has a few hundred thousand distinct CDR3 sequences, 20% to 25% appearing once. This specimen consisted of PBMCs from blood, obtained less than 22 months after vaccination. The source is a man aged 50 to 69 who received an inactivated influenza vaccine.

This clonotype was counted many times. V usage is TRBV6-1 and J usage is TRBJ2-3; no clear D. In germline, CDR1 is MNHNS, CDR2 SASEGT. The germline V and J ends were trimmed by 7 bases and 0 bases, with 8 bases remaining between them. The CDR3 covers 13 residues. Here the CDR3 reads CASNRDSTDTQYF. CDR3 DNA sequence: TGTGCCAGCAATCGCGATAGCACAGATACGCAGTATTTT.

The chain is built from TRBV7-9 and TRBJ1-6; 9 bases align to TRBD1. The CDR3 is 13 residues long. V trimming: 5 bases; J trimming: 14 bases; junction bases outside the gene matches: 7. Germline V lookup: CDR1 SEHNR, CDR2 FQNEAQ (reference sequence). The CDR3 bases are TGTGCCAGCAGCCAACAGGACAGGGGATCCCTCCACTTT. It specifies CASSQQDRGSLHF.

The chain uses TRBV14 and TRBJ2-7, with TRBD2 identical over 8 bases. The trim removed 1 base at V and 3 bases at J, leaving 5 bases unmatched. The CDR3 sequence is 15 residues long. Per germline, CDR1 SGHDN and CDR2 FVKESK. CDR3 sequence: CASSQGRGGIYEQYF. CDR3 DNA: TGTGCCAGCAGCCAAGGTCGGGGGGGTATCTACGAGCAGTACTTC.

This clonotype showed up many times. This chain uses TRBV5-5 with TRBJ2-3, with D perhaps assigned TRBD1 or TRBD2 (5 bases each). Germline values: CDR1 SGHKS, CDR2 YYEKEE (reference sequence). V lost 0 bases, J lost 9 bases, and 17 bases lay in between. This CDR3 is built from 15 residues. The CDR3 bases are TGTGCCAGCAGCTTGGATTCTCGGGGACGCGGGACGCAGTATTTT. This translates into CASSLDSRGRGTQYF.

The chain recombines TRBV20-1 with TRBJ2-7; the match to TRBD2 covers 7 bases. The CDR3 is 15 amino acids. Germline V lookup: CDR1 DFQATT, CDR2 SNEGSKA (reference sequence). The V segment lost 6 bases and the J segment 2 bases; nucleotides outside the gene matches: 13. CDR3: CSAQGVSGQTYEQYF. Here the CDR3 DNA reads TGCAGTGCCCAAGGAGTTAGCGGGCAAACCTACGAGCAGTACTTC.

This chain uses TRBV5-8 with TRBJ1-3; D might be TRBD1 (5 bases). CDR1 SGHTS and CDR2 YDEGEE come from the germline V gene. V shed 1 base and J shed 5 bases, with 13 bases lying between them. The CDR3 is 15 amino acids. The CDR3 is CASSLSAGYRNTIYF. For the CDR3, the DNA is TGTGCCAGCAGCTTGTCTGCAGGGTACCGAAACACCATATATTTT. The full variable domain, completed using reference TRBV5-8 and TRBJ1-3, is EAGVTQSPTHLIKTRGQQATLRCSPISGHTSVYWYQQALGLGLQFLLWYDEGEERNRGNFPPRFSGRQFPNYSSELNVNALELEDSALYLCASSLSAGYRNTIYFGEGSWLTVV.